Shown below are 10 T cell receptor beta chains from a single sample sequenced in a study of blood T cell repertoires in COVID-19. Data came from immunoSEQ multiplex PCR; TCRdb stores just in-frame clones and leaves some out. The repertoire includes fewer than 350,000 clones, roughly 90% of them detected once, and roughly 1.6% sits in the top ten. The sequencing input was PBMCs or T cells enriched from blood (not recorded which). The receptors originated from a woman under 30 with acute COVID-19.

The V and J genes are TRBV3-1 (or the pseudogene TRBV3-2) and TRBJ2-1; 10 nucleotides line up with TRBD2. The CDR3 totals 14 residues. Trimming removed 4 bases from V and 8 bases from J; junction bases left unmatched: 5. The germline CDR1 and CDR2 sequences are LGHDT and YNNKEL (reference sequence). The CDR3 region has the DNA TGTGCCAGCAGCCCACTCGGGACTAGCGATGAGCAGTTCTTC. Its protein is CASSPLGTSDEQFF.

The V and J genes are TRBV19 and TRBJ1-2; tentatively, D is TRBD1 (5 bases). V gave up 1 base and J gave up 7 bases, with 10 bases separating them. Germline assignment: CDR1 LNHDA and CDR2 SQIVND (reference sequence). The CDR3 sequence is 13 residues long. CDR3 sequence (DNA): TGTGCCAGTAGTATAGGACAGAAAAGTGGCTACACCTTC. Translation: CASSIGQKSGYTF.

The count of this clone is one. The V and J genes are TRBV18 and TRBJ2-7; TRBD2 is a possible D gene (6 bases). V was shortened by 3 bases and J by 4 bases, with 22 bases between the two germline ends. This CDR3 region has 17 residues. Germline V CDR1 and CDR2: KGHSH, LQKENI. The CDR3 coding sequence is TGTGCCAGCTCACCGAGAAATAATCGGAGGGCCGGGTACGAGCAGTACTTC. Residues: CASSPRNNRRAGYEQYF.

In its sample, this clone was seen a few times. The CDR3 here is CASTRLAGTYEQYF. The CDR3 coding sequence is TGCGCCAGCACCCGACTAGCGGGAACCTACGAGCAGTACTTC. The chain carries TRBV5-1 and TRBJ2-7, with 11 bases identical to TRBD2. V was clipped by 6 bases and J by 2 bases; unmatched bases: 4. CDR1 is SGHRS, CDR2 YFSETQ, per germline. There are 14 residues in the CDR3. Full variable domain (outside the CDR3, taken from reference TRBV5-1 and TRBJ2-7): KAGVTQTPRYLIKTRGQQVTLSCSPISGHRSVSWYQQTPGQGLQFLFEYFSETQRNKGNFPGRFSGRQFSNSRSEMNVSTLELGDSALYLCASTRLAGTYEQYFGPGTRLTVT.

J is TRBJ2-7 and V is TRBV19; TRBD1 matches 11 bases. Germline CDR1 LNHDA, CDR2 SQIVND (reference sequence). The V gene end was trimmed by 1 base and the J gene end by 4 bases; junction bases not matched to a gene: 6. The CDR3 extends over 16 amino acids. The CDR3: CASSIAPDRGLYEQYF. The CDR3 DNA reads as TGTGCCAGTAGTATAGCCCCGGACAGGGGGCTTTACGAGCAGTACTTC.

The chain recombines TRBV6-6 with TRBJ2-2, with unresolved D. CDR1 and CDR2 from the germline V gene are MNHNY and SVGAGI (reference sequence). V gave up 4 bases and J gave up 0 bases, with 6 bases separating them. This CDR3 has 14 residues. The CDR3 is CASSLQANTGELFF. The CDR3 DNA reads TGTGCCAGCAGTTTGCAGGCGAACACCGGGGAGCTGTTTTTT.

The chain carries TRBV28 and TRBJ2-7; 7 bases match TRBD1. J gave up 3 bases and V 5 bases, and 10 bases lay outside the gene matches. This CDR3 is built from 15 residues. In germline, CDR1 is MDHEN, CDR2 SYDVKM. The CDR3 protein is CASSAPDRHRYEQYF. The CDR3 region has the DNA TGTGCCAGCAGTGCCCCGGACAGGCATCGCTACGAGCAGTACTTC.

The J gene is TRBJ1-3, the V gene TRBV2; D is unclear. Per germline, CDR1 SNHLY and CDR2 FYNNEI. The V end was cut by 3 bases, the J end by 7 bases, with 7 bases between. The CDR3 sequence is 12 residues long. This chain's CDR3 is CASSERLNTIYF. CDR3 in DNA: TGTGCCAGCAGTGAGAGGCTGAACACCATATATTTT.

The chain has TRBV7-2 and TRBJ2-3, with TRBD1 matching 8 bases. Germline V CDR1 and CDR2: SGHTA, FQGNSA. This CDR3 is built from 15 residues. Germline trimming cut 2 bases from V and 6 bases from J; bases unmatched to any gene: 7. In DNA, the CDR3 is TGTGCCAGCAGCTTACGACAGGGGCGTAGCGATACGCAGTATTTT. It specifies CASSLRQGRSDTQYF.

The rearrangement uses TRBV5-4 and TRBJ2-2; D gene uncertain. The V end lost 6 bases, the J end lost 0 bases, and 9 bases lay between the germline ends. CDR3 length: 14 residues. The V gene's germline CDR1 is SGHNT and CDR2 YYREEE (reference sequence). The CDR3 sequence: CASNSGANTGELFF. The CDR3, as DNA: TGTGCCAGCAACTCCGGAGCGAACACCGGGGAGCTGTTTTTT.